This T cell receptor (beta chain) derives from a study of cytomegalovirus exposure and HLA in healthy donors. CDR1 is LNHDA and CDR2 is SQIVND in the germline V gene (reference sequence). There are 15 residues in the CDR3. J gave up 5 bases and V 5 bases, and 8 bases lay outside the gene matches. These donors, healthy bone marrow donors, were studied. The PCR contained 60 Vbeta and 13 Jbeta primers. The protocol was immunoSEQ multiplex PCR, while the TCRdb copy is restricted to in-frame clones and leaves out a portion. In the table there are 200,000 or so clones, 78% of which are singletons. The specimen sequenced was PBMCs. The TCR sequence derives from a woman aged 25 to 39 in good health and CMV-seropositive. V gene TRBV19 combines with J gene TRBJ2-3, with TRBD2 matching 9 bases. The CDR3 DNA reads as TGTGCCAGTAGTCTTCTAGCGGGGTATAAAGATACGCAGTATTTT. It translates to CASSLLAGYKDTQYF.